This TCR beta chain was identified in a study of control samples from healthy donors and cancer patients. The table came from immunoSEQ multiplex PCR; TCRdb's copy has only in-frame clones and leaves some out. The data hold around 22,000 clones, with roughly 80% observed a single time. The CDR3 covers 17 residues. V lost 0 bases and J 7 bases, leaving 19 bases between the germline ends. Germline CDR1 reads SGHVS; CDR2 reads FQNEAQ. The chain has TRBV7-8 and TRBJ2-1; weak D call: TRBD1 (6 bases). Sequenced sample: PBMCs. This receptor was taken from a man aged 60-69 years with head and neck cancer. In nucleotides, the CDR3 is TGTGCCAGCAGCTTAGCCACACAGGGAGCCCAACAAAATGAGCAGTTCTTC. This translates into CASSLATQGAQQNEQFF.